The 15 T cell receptor beta chains presented below share a single source sample, sequenced in a study of beta chain features in type 1 diabetes. Study-level points and caveats: Type 1 diabetes patients showed a moderate but significant shortening of TCRB CDR3s in all four CD4+ subsets.

Since all of the isolated RNA was reverse transcribed, expressed TCRB transcripts were what got sequenced. Here immunoSEQ multiplex PCR was the method, and the copy in TCRdb shows in-frame clones only, minus some. This sample has approximately 240,000 clones, with approximately 16% found just once. These TCRs' antigens remain unknown. The specimen was naive CD4+ T cells from blood. These receptor sequences come from a man between 25 and 39 years old with type 1 diabetes.

Note on this clone: Because the CDR3's place on the DNA is in doubt, the DNA is left out and the CDR3 is given as listed by TCRdb. V and J are TRBV28 and TRBJ2-5; whether TRBD2, the table's D call, matches the DNA was not checked. Germline assignment: CDR1 MDHEN and CDR2 SYDVKM. The CDR3 has 15 amino acids, counting both end residues. The CDR3 reads CASSSSGSVLETQYF.

The chain employs TRBV6-5 and TRBJ2-4; 9 bases align to TRBD2. The CDR3 runs 13 residues. Germline values: CDR1 MNHEY, CDR2 SVGAGI. With V trimmed by 5 bases and J by 9 bases, 5 bases remained unmatched. The DNA of the CDR3 is TGTGCCAGCAGTACCATAGCGGGAGCCATTCAGTACTTC. Translating gives CASSTIAGAIQYF.

DNA of the CDR3: TGTGCCACCAGCAGAGAAGGGCAGGGGGAAAGGGAGACCCAGTACTTC. This encodes CATSREGQGERETQYF. The chain has TRBV15 and TRBJ2-5; 7 bases line up with TRBD1. V lost 0 bases and J lost 5; bases outside the gene matches: 9. Germline V gene sequence: CDR1 LNHNV, CDR2 YYDKDF (reference sequence). The CDR3 is made up of 16 amino acids.

The chain is built from TRBV7-2 and TRBJ1-5; D possibly corresponds to TRBD1 (6 bases). V was pared by 2 bases and J by 1 base, with 12 bases between. Germline V gene data show CDR1 as SGHTA and CDR2 as FQGNSA. CDR3 length: 16 amino acids. The CDR3 nucleotides are TGTGCCAGCAGCTTATTCGGGGGGCGAAGCAATCAGCCCCAGCATTTT. It is translated as CASSLFGGRSNQPQHF.

This clone was seen only a few times. The chain uses TRBV28 and TRBJ2-7, with 8 nucleotides matching TRBD1. CDR1 and CDR2 from the germline V gene are MDHEN and SYDVKM. The ends lost 4 bases at V and 6 bases at J; junction bases unmatched: 11. The CDR3 has 15 amino acids. CDR3 protein: CASSSTDRVGGEQYF. The CDR3 nucleotides are TGTGCCAGCAGTTCTACGGACAGGGTAGGCGGCGAGCAGTACTTC. Combining the CDR3 with reference TRBV28 and TRBJ2-7 gives the whole variable domain DVKVTQSSRYLVKRTGEKVFLECVQDMDHENMFWYRQDPGLGLRLIYFSYDVKMKEKGDIPEGYSVSREKKERFSLILESASTNQTSMYLCASSSTDRVGGEQYFGPGTRLTVT.

The chain carries TRBV7-2 and TRBJ2-1; TRBD2 matches 11 bases. Germline-derived CDR1 and CDR2 are SGHTA and FQGNSA. This CDR3 spans 16 amino acids. J was trimmed by 4 bases and V by 5 bases; bases with no gene match: 7. The CDR3 DNA follows: TGTGCCAGCAGCCATCATAGGACTAGCGGGTACAATGAGCAGTTCTTC. As protein: CASSHHRTSGYNEQFF.

This clone was seen only a few times. The chain has TRBV28 and TRBJ2-1; 8 positions match TRBD2. Trimming at V came to 4 bases and at J to 5 bases, leaving 10 bases not matched to a gene. The CDR3 is 16 amino acids. Looked up from germline, CDR1 is MDHEN and CDR2 is SYDVKM. CDR3 amino acids: CASSSVIAGSHNEQFF. The CDR3 bases are TGTGCCAGCAGTTCCGTAATAGCGGGATCCCACAATGAGCAGTTCTTC. The full variable domain, with the rest looked up from reference TRBV28 and TRBJ2-1, is DVKVTQSSRYLVKRTGEKVFLECVQDMDHENMFWYRQDPGLGLRLIYFSYDVKMKEKGDIPEGYSVSREKKERFSLILESASTNQTSMYLCASSSVIAGSHNEQFFGPGTRLTVL.

The V call is TRBV9, the J call TRBJ2-7; possibly TRBD2 for D (6 bases). V dropped 2 bases and J dropped 2 bases, with 11 bases sitting between them. Germline V CDR1 and CDR2: SGDLS, YYNGEE. CDR3 length: 14 amino acids. The CDR3: CASSVGTPTYEQYF. The CDR3 nucleotides are TGTGCCAGCAGCGTCGGGACTCCAACCTACGAGCAGTACTTC.

This clone has more than one count but fewer than ten. This specimen includes other DNA sequences encoding the same CDR3. The chain has TRBV9 and TRBJ1-2; 7 bases fit TRBD1. The CDR3 is 13 residues long. The V and J ends lost 1 base and 3 bases, in that order; junction bases with no gene match: 0. CDR1 is SGDLS and CDR2 is YYNGEE in the germline V gene. CDR3 bases: TGTGCCAGCAGCGTACAGGGGGACTATGGCTACACCTTC. Protein product: CASSVQGDYGYTF.

The chain combines TRBV4-1 with TRBJ1-2; a possible D gene is TRBD1 (6 bases). This CDR3 region has 15 residues. Germline-derived CDR1 and CDR2 are MGHRA and YSYEKL. V was clipped by 1 base and J by 5 bases, with 14 bases between them. This chain's CDR3 is CASSQGSQGLYGYTF. In DNA form, the CDR3 reads TGCGCCAGCAGCCAAGGATCACAGGGCCTATATGGCTACACCTTC.

Only a few counts were recorded for this clone. V is TRBV19 and J is TRBJ2-7; D could derive from TRBD1 or TRBD2 (5 bases each). V shed 3 bases and J shed 2 bases, with 14 bases lying between them. CDR3 size: 15 residues. Germline V gene data show CDR1 as LNHDA and CDR2 as SQIVND (reference sequence). The CDR3 nucleotides are TGTGCCAGTAGTATGTATGGGACGGAAGCCTACGAGCAGTACTTC. This encodes CASSMYGTEAYEQYF.

The chain joins TRBV25-1 to TRBJ2-7; D perhaps matches TRBD2 (5 bases). The V and J ends lost 4 bases and 7 bases respectively, with 11 bases between them. The CDR3 loop spans 12 amino acids. Germline V CDR1 and CDR2: MGHDK, SYGVNS. The CDR3 is CASSGRGSEQYF. Here the CDR3 DNA reads TGTGCCAGCAGTGGACGGGGTTCGGAGCAGTACTTC.

This clone has a handful of counts. V usage is TRBV6-5 and J usage is TRBJ2-5; a possible D gene is TRBD1 (6 bases). The germline CDR1 and CDR2 sequences are MNHEY and SVGAGI. The CDR3 has 14 amino acids. V gave up 2 bases and J gave up 2 bases, with 9 bases separating them. The CDR3: CASSYSGQQETQYF. The CDR3 region has the DNA TGTGCCAGCAGTTACAGTGGACAGCAAGAGACCCAGTACTTC.

This clone has a handful of counts. This rearrangement joins TRBV29-1 to TRBJ2-7; 10 bases match TRBD2. CDR1 SQVTM and CDR2 ANQGSEA come from the germline V gene. CDR3 size: 14 residues. J was trimmed by 0 bases and V by 6 bases; bases with no gene match: 5. This chain's CDR3 is CSVVAGGSSYEQYF. The CDR3, as DNA: TGCAGCGTGGTAGCGGGAGGAAGCTCCTACGAGCAGTACTTC.

The J gene is TRBJ2-1, the V gene TRBV28; D unresolved. Trimming stripped 3 bases from V and 3 bases from J, with 6 bases between. CDR1 is MDHEN, CDR2 SYDVKM, per germline. The CDR3 runs 13 residues. The CDR3 DNA sequence: TGTGCCAGCAGTTTGCCTAGCTACAATGAGCAGTTCTTC. Protein sequence: CASSLPSYNEQFF.